What follows is one T cell receptor beta chain and its context. A much larger clone is a single base away; this may be a read error. Trimming took 3 bases from V and 5 from J, leaving 10 bases between them. CDR3 length: 14 amino acids. This sample is drawn from a study of T-cell reconstitution after alpha-beta-depleted transplantation in children. Unique molecular identifiers were used to barcode this TCRbeta library. Each CDR3 protein is one row after TCRdb ran MiXCR on the PCR reads. The repertoire includes hundreds of thousands of distinct CDR3 sequences, 16% of them detected once, and around 0.96% sits in the top ten.

V gene TRBV12-3 or TRBV12-4 combines with J gene TRBJ1-4; D is ambiguous. The material sequenced was PBMCs from the stem cell graft donor, taken from the stem cell graft. This TCR derives from a human donor who donated a stem cell graft to a child with acute myeloid leukemia. For the CDR3, the DNA is TGTGCCAGCAGTTTCCGAAGGATCAATGAAAAACTGTTTTTT. Protein product: CASSFRRINEKLFF.